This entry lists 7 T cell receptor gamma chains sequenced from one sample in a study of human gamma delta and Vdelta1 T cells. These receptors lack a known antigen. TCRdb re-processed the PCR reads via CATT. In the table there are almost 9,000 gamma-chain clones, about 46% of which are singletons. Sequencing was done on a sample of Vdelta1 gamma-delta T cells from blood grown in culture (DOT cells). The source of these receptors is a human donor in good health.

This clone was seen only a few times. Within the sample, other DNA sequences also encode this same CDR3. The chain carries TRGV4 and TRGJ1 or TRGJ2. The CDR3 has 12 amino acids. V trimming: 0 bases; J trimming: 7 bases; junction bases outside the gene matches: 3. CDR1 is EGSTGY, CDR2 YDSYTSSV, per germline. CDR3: CATWDGLYKKLF. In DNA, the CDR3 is TGTGCCACCTGGGATGGGCTATATAAGAAACTCTTT.

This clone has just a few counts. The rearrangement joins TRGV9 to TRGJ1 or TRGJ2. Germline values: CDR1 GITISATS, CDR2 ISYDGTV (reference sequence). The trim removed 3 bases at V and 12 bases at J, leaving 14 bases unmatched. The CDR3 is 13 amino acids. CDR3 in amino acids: CALWEWGAYGKLF. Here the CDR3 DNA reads TGTGCCTTGTGGGAGTGGGGGGCTTATGGGAAACTCTTT.

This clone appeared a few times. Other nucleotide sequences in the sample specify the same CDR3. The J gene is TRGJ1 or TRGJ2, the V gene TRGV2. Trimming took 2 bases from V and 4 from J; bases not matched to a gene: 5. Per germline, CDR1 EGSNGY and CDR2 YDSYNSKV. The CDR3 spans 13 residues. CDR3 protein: CATWDASYYKKLF. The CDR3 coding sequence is TGTGCCACCTGGGACGCATCCTATTATAAGAAACTCTTT.

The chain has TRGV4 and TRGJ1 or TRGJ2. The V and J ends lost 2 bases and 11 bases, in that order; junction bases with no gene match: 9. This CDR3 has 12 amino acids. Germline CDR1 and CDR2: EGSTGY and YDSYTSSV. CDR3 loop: CATWDAPRQKLF. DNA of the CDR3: TGTGCCACCTGGGATGCCCCCAGGCAGAAACTCTTT.

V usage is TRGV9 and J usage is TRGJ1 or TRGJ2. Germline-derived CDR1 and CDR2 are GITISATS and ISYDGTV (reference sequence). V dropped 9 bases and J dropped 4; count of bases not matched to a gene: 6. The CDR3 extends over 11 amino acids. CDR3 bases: TGTGCCTTGCCCCCGTATTATAAGAAACTCTTT. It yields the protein CALPPYYKKLF.

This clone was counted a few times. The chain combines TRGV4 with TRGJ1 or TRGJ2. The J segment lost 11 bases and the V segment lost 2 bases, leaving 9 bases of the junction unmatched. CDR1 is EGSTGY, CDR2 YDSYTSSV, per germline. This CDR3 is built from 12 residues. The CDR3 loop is CATWDEGLEKLF. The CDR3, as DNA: TGTGCCACCTGGGATGAGGGGTTGGAGAAACTCTTT.

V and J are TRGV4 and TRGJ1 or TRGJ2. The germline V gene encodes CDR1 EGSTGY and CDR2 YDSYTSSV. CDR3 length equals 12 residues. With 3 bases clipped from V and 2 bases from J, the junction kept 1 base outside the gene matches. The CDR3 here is CATWDYYYKKLF. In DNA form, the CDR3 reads TGTGCCACCTGGGATTATTATTATAAGAAACTCTTT.